This T cell receptor beta chain comes out of a study of T cells in tuberculosis. Only in-frame clones appear in the TCRdb table, and some are missing; sequencing was by immunoSEQ multiplex PCR. This table has more than 35,000 clones, over 90% appearing once. Losses at the gene ends were 6 bases for V and 7 bases for J; bases not matched to a gene: 17. The CDR3 totals 17 residues. The V gene's germline CDR1 is WNHNN and CDR2 SYGVQD (reference sequence). As for this clone: The antigen remains unidentified.

Regarding the study as a whole: Using the GMM-specific repertoire gave nearly 90% accuracy versus 70% with motifs.

At study entry, adolescents had tuberculin skin tests and IGRA screening. The chain carries TRBV10-1 and TRBJ1-2; 10 bases map to TRBD1. The sample taken for sequencing was PBMCs. This TCR came from a donor aged 10-29 years with latent tuberculosis or without tuberculosis infection. The CDR3 region has the DNA TGCGCCAGCAGAAGAGGAGGGAGGGACAGGGGATGGGTTGGCTACACCTTC. Amino acids: CASRRGGRDRGWVGYTF.